The next 9 T cell receptor beta chains were all read from a single sample in a study of blood T cell repertoires in COVID-19. Assay: immunoSEQ multiplex PCR; the TCRdb copy retains only in-frame clones and omits some. The sample comprises 300,000 or so clones, 90% of which are singletons, and around 2.5% rests with the top ten. The sequenced material came from PBMCs or T cells enriched from blood (not recorded which). These receptors were obtained from a man in his 60s who had recovered from COVID-19.

The gene calls are TRBV18 and TRBJ2-5, with 7 bases that match TRBD1. The V gene's germline CDR1 is KGHSH and CDR2 LQKENI. The CDR3 totals 15 residues. V was clipped by 6 bases and J by 2 bases; unmatched bases: 9. CDR3 residues: CASSPMTGLQETQYF. CDR3 nucleotides: TGTGCCAGCTCCCCAATGACAGGGCTACAAGAGACCCAGTACTTC.

The chain is built from TRBV10-3 and TRBJ2-1; 10 bases agree with TRBD2. The V and J ends lost 0 bases and 9 bases, in that order; junction bases with no gene match: 5. The CDR3 loop spans 15 amino acids. CDR1 is ENHRY and CDR2 is SYGVKD in the germline V gene. The CDR3 sequence is CAISESVVAGGEQFF. The CDR3 coding sequence is TGTGCCATCAGTGAGTCGGTAGTAGCGGGGGGTGAGCAGTTCTTC.

The chain recombines TRBV18 with TRBJ2-7; 9 bases map to TRBD2. With V trimmed by 5 bases and J by 4 bases, 21 bases remained unmatched. CDR3 size: 19 residues. The V gene's germline CDR1 is KGHSH and CDR2 LQKENI. The CDR3 reads CASSTAAELGGRASYEQYF. The CDR3 DNA reads TGTGCCAGCTCAACCGCTGCCGAGCTAGGCGGGAGGGCGTCATACGAGCAGTACTTC.

V and J are TRBV7-6 and TRBJ1-1, with D perhaps matching TRBD1 (6 bases). V lost 1 base and J lost 6, with 12 bases in between. Per germline, CDR1 SGHVS and CDR2 FNYEAQ. The CDR3 has 14 residues. CDR3 coding DNA: TGTGCCAGCAGCTTAGGGAGGGGGGGTGCTGAAGCTTTCTTT. This encodes CASSLGRGGAEAFF.

The V gene is TRBV6-2 or TRBV6-3, the J gene TRBJ1-5; the match to TRBD1 covers 8 bases. Germline CDR1 and CDR2: MNHEY and SVGEGT. V dropped 6 bases and J dropped 5; count of bases not matched to a gene: 6. The CDR3 totals 14 residues. CDR3 sequence: CASSRSTGDQPQHF. The CDR3 DNA follows: TGTGCCAGCAGCCGATCGACAGGGGATCAGCCCCAGCATTTT.

V usage is TRBV2 and J usage is TRBJ2-7, with 9 bases fitting TRBD1. Losses at the gene ends were 9 bases for V and 6 bases for J; bases not matched to a gene: 12. Germline V CDR1 and CDR2: SNHLY, FYNNEI. The CDR3 length is 14 residues. The CDR3 protein is CASTGGRDLPEQYF. The CDR3 DNA is TGTGCCAGTACAGGGGGCAGGGACCTCCCCGAGCAGTACTTC.

This rearrangement joins TRBV11-2 to TRBJ2-3; D might be TRBD1 (6 bases). This CDR3 spans 16 amino acids. Trimming shortened V by 1 base and J by 5 bases, and 16 bases separated the two germline ends. Germline lookup yields CDR1 SGHAT and CDR2 FQNNGV. The CDR3 region is CASSLVGRGTGDTQYF. The CDR3 DNA reads TGTGCCAGCAGCTTAGTAGGCAGGGGTACGGGAGATACGCAGTATTTT.

CDR3 nucleotides: TGCGCCAGCAGCTCTGGAGACCGTTCCTACGAGCAGTACTTC. Encoded protein: CASSSGDRSYEQYF. The V gene is TRBV5-1, the J gene TRBJ2-7; D unresolved. Germline CDR1 reads SGHRS; CDR2 reads YFSETQ. The CDR3 runs to 14 residues. Trimming stripped 3 bases from V and 1 base from J, with 11 bases between.

This clone came up once. The V and J genes are TRBV23-1 and TRBJ1-2; a possible D gene is TRBD1 (5 bases). TRBV23-1 is recorded as an ORF, its role being uncertain. V was pared by 0 bases and J by 9 bases, with 11 bases between. This CDR3 has 13 residues. Here the CDR3 DNA reads TGCGCCAGCAGTCAATCCTTCGACAGAAGCTACACCTTC. Translation gives CASSQSFDRSYTF.